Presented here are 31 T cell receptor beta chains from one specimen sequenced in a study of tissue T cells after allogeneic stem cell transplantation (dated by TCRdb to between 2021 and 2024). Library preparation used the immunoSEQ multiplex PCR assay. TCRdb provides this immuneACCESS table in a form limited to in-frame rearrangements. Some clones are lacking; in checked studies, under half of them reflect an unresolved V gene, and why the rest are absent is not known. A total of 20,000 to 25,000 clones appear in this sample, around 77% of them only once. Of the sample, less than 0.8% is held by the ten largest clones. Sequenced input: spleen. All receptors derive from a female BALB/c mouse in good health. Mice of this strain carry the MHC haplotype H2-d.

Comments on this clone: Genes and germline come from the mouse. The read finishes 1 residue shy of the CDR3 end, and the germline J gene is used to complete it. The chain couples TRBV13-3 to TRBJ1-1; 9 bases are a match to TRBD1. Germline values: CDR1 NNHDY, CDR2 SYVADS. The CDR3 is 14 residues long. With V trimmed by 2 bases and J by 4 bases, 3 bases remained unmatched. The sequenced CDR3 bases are TGTGCCAGCAGTGACACAGGGGGCGGCACAGAAGTCTTC. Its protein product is CASSDTGGGTEVF. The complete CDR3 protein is CASSDTGGGTEVFF.

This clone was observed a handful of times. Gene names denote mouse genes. CDR3 sequence: CASSLFGQGGNTLYF. The DNA read from the CDR3 is TGTGCTAGCAGTTTATTTGGACAGGGCGGAAATACGCTCTAT. The rearrangement joins TRBV29 to TRBJ1-3; 8 bases map to TRBD1. The read comes to an end 1 residue before the CDR3 does, leaving the germline J gene to fill in the end. V lost 1 base, J lost 4 bases, and 3 bases stayed unmatched. Germline CDR1 and CDR2: MSHET and SYDVDS. The CDR3 extends over 15 amino acids.

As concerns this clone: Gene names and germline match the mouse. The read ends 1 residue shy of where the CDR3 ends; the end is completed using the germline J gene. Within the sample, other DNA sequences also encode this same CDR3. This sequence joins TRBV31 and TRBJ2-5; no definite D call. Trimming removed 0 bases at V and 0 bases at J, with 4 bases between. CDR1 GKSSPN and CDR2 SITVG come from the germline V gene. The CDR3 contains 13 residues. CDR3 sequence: CAWSLGNQDTQYF. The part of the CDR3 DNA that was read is TGTGCCTGGAGTCTGGGAAACCAAGACACCCAGTAC. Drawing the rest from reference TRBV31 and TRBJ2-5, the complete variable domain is AQTIHQWPVAEIKAVGSPLSLGCTIKGKSSPNLYWYWQATGGTLQQLFYSITVGQVESVVQLNLSASRPKDDQFILSTEKLLLSHSGFYLCAWSLGNQDTQYFGPGTRLLVL.

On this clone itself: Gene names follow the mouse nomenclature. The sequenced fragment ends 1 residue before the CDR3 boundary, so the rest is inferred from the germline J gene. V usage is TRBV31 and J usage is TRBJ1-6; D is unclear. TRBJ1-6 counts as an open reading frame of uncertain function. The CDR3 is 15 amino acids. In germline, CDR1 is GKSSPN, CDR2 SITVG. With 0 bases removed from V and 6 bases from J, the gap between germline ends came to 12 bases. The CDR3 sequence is CAWSLLRVSNSPLYF. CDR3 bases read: TGTGCCTGGAGTCTCCTGAGGGTGAGTAATTCGCCCCTCTAC.

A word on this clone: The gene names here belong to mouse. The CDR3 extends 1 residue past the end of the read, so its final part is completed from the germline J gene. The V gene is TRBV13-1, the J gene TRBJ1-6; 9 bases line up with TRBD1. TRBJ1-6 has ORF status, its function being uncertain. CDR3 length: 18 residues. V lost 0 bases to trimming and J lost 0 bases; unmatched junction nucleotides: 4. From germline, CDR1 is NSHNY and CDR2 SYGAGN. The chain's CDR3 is CASSDAGTGYSYNSPLYF. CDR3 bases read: TGTGCCAGCAGTGATGCAGGGACAGGGTATTCCTATAATTCGCCCCTCTAC.

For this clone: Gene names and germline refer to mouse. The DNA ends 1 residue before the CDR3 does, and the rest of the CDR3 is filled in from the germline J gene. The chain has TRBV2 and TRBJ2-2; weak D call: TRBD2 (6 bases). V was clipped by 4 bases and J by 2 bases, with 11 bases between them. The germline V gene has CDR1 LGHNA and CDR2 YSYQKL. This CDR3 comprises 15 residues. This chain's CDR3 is CASSPGARNTGQLYF. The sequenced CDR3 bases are TGTGCCAGCAGCCCTGGGGCAAGGAACACCGGGCAGCTCTAC.

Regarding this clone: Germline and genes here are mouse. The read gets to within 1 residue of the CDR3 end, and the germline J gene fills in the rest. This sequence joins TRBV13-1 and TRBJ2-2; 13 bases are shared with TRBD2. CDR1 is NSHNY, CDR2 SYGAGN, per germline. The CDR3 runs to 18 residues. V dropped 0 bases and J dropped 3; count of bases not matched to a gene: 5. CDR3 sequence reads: CASSDGTGGARDTGQLYF. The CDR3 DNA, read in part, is TGTGCCAGCAGTGATGGGACTGGGGGGGCGCGGGACACCGGGCAGCTCTAC.

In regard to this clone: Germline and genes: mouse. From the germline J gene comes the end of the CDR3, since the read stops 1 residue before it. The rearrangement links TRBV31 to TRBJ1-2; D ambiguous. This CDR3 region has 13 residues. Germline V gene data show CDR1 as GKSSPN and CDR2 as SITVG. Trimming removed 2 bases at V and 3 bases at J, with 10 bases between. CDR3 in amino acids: CAWSGRGDSDYTF. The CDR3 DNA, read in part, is TGTGCCTGGAGTGGAAGAGGAGACTCCGACTACACC.

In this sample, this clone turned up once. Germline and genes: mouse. The part of the CDR3 DNA that was read is TGTGGTGCTAGGGGAACTAGTGCAGAAACGCTGTAT. Its protein product is CGARGTSAETLY. The full CDR3 reads CGARGTSAETLYF. The genes are TRBV20 and TRBJ2-3; D not resolved. The CDR3 is cut off 1 residue early in the read; its end comes from the germline J gene. In germline, CDR1 is GFQATS, CDR2 STVNSAI. The germline V and J ends were trimmed by 1 base and 0 bases, with 5 bases remaining between them. There are 13 residues in the CDR3.

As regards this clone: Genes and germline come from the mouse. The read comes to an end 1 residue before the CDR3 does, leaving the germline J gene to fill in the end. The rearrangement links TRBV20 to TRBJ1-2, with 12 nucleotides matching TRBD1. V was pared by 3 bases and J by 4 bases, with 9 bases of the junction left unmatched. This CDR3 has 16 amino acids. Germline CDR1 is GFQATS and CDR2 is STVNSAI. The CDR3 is CGASPGTGGRGSDYTF. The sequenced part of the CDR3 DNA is TGTGGTGCTAGTCCCGGGACAGGGGGCCGCGGCTCCGACTACACC.

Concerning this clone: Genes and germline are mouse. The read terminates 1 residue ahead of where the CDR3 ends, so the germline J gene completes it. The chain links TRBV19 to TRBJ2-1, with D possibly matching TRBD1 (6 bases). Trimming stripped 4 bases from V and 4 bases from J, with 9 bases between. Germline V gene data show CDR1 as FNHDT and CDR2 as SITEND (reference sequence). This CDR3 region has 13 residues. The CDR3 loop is CASSPGQYAEQFF. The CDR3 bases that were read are TGTGCCAGCAGTCCGGGACAATATGCTGAGCAGTTC.

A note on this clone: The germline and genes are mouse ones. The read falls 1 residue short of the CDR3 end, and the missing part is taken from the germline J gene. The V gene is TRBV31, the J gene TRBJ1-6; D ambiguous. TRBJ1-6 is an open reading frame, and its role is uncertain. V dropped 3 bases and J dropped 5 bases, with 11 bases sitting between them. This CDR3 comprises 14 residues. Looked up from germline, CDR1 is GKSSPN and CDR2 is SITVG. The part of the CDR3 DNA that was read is TGTGCCTGGAGGCAGACACGGAATAATTCGCCCCTCTAC. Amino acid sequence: CAWRQTRNNSPLY. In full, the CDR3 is CAWRQTRNNSPLYF.

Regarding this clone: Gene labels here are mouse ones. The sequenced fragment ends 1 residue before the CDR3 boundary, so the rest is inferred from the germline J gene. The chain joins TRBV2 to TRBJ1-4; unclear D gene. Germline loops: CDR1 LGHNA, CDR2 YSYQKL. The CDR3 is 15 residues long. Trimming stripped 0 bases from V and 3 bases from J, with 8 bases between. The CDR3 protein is CASSQDMQTNERLFF. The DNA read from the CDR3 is TGTGCCAGCAGCCAAGATATGCAGACCAACGAAAGATTATTT.

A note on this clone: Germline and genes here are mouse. The CDR3 loop is CASSPQGAFQDTQYF. Partial CDR3 DNA: TGTGCCAGCAGTCCCCAGGGGGCGTTCCAAGACACCCAGTAC. The chain uses TRBV14 and TRBJ2-5, with 8 positions matching TRBD1. The read finishes 1 residue shy of the CDR3 end, and the germline J gene is used to complete it. With V trimmed by 4 bases and J by 2 bases, 6 bases remained unmatched. The CDR3 length is 15 residues. CDR1 SGHDT and CDR2 FRDEAV come from the germline V gene.

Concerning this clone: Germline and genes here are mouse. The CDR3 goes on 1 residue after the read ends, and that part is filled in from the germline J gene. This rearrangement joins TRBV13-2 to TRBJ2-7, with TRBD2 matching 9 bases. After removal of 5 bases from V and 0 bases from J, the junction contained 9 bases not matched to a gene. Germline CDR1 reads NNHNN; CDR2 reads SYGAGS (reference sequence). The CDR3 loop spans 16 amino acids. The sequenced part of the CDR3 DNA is TGTGCCAGCGGGCCCTCTGGGGGGGGGAGCTCCTATGAACAGTAC. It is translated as CASGPSGGGSSYEQY. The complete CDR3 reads CASGPSGGGSSYEQYF.

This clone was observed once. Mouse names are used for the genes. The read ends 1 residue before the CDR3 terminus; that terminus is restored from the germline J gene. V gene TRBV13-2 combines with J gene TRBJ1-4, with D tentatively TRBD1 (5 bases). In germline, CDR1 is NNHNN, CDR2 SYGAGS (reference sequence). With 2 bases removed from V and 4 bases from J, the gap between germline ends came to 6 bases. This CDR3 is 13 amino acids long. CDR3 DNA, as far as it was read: TGTGCCAGCGGTGAGGGGGGCAACGAAAGATTATTT. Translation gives CASGEGGNERLF. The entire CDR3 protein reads CASGEGGNERLFF.

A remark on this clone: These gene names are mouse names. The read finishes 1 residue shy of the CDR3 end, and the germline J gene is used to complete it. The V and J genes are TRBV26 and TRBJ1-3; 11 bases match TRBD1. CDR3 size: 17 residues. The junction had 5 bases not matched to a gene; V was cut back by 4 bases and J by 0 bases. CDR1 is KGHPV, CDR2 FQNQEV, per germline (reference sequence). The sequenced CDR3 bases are TGTGCCAGCAGTCACCGGGACAGGGGGAATTCTGGAAATACGCTCTAT. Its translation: CASSHRDRGNSGNTLY. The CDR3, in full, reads CASSHRDRGNSGNTLYF. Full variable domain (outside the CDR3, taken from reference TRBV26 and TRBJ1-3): NSKVIQTPRYLVKGQGQKAKMRCIPEKGHPVVFWYQQNKNNEFKFLINFQNQEVLQQIDMTEKRFSAECPSNSPCSLEIQSSEAGDSALYLCASSHRDRGNSGNTLYFGEGSRLIVV.

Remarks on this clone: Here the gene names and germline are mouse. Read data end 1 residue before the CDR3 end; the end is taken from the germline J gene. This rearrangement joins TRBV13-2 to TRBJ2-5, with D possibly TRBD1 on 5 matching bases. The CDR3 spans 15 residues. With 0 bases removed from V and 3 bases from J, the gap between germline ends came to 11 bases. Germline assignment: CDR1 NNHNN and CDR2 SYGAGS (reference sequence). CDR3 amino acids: CASGDAPDSQDTQYF. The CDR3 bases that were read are TGTGCCAGCGGTGATGCACCCGACAGTCAAGACACCCAGTAC.

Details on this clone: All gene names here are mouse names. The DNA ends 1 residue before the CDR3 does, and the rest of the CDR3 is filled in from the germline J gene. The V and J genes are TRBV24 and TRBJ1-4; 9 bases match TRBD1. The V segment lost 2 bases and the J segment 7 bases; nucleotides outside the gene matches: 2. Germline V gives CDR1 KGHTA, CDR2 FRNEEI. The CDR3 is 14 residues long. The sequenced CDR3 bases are TGTGCCAGCAGTCTGGGACAGGGGTCCGAAAGATTATTT. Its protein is CASSLGQGSERLF. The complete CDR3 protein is CASSLGQGSERLFF.

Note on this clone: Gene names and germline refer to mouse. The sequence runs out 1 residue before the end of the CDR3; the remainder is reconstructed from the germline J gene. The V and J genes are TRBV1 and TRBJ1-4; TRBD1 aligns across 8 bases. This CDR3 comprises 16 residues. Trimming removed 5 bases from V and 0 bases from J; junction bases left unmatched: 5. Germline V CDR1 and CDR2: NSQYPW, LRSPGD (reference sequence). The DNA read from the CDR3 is TGCACCTGCAGTTTCCGGACAGGGCTTTCCAACGAAAGATTATTT. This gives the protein CTCSFRTGLSNERLF. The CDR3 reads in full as CTCSFRTGLSNERLFF.

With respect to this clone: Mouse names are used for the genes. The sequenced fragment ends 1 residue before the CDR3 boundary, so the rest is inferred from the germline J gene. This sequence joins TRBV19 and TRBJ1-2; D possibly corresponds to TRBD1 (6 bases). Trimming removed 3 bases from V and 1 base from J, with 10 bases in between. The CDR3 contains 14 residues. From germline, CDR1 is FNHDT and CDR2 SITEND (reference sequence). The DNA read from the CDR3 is TGTGCCAGCAGTACAGGGGAAGGAAACTCCGACTACACC. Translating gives CASSTGEGNSDYT. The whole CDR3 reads CASSTGEGNSDYTF.

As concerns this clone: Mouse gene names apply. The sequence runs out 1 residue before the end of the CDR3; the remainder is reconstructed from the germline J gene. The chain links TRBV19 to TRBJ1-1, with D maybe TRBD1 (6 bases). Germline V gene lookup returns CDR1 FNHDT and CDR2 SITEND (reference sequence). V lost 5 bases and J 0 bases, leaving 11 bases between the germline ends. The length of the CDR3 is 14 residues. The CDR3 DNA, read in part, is TGTGCCAGCAGGCCCGGGACAACAAACACAGAAGTCTTC. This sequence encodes CASRPGTTNTEVF. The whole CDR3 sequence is CASRPGTTNTEVFF. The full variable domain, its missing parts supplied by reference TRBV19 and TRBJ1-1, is GGIITQTPKFLIGQEGQKLTLKCQQNFNHDTMYWYRQDSGKGLRLIYYSITENDLQKGDLSEGYDASREKKSSFSLTVTSAQKNEMAVFLCASRPGTTNTEVFFGKGTRLTVV.

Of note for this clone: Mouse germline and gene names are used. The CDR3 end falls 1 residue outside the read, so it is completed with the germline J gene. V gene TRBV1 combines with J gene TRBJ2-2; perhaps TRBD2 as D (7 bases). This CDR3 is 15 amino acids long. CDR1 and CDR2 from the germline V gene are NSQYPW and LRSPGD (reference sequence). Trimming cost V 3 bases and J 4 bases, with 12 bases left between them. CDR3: CTCSAGGAGTGQLYF. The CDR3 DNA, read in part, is TGCACCTGCAGTGCGGGGGGCGCAGGCACCGGGCAGCTCTAC.

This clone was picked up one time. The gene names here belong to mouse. CDR3: CASGDAWGATYAEQFF. CDR3 bases read: TGTGCCAGCGGTGATGCTTGGGGGGCGACCTATGCTGAGCAGTTC. The chain joins TRBV13-2 to TRBJ2-1; TRBD2 is a possible D gene (7 bases). The read finishes 1 residue shy of the CDR3 end, and the germline J gene is used to complete it. The germline CDR1 and CDR2 sequences are NNHNN and SYGAGS (reference sequence). The CDR3 runs 16 residues. Trimming shortened V by 0 bases and J by 3 bases, and 13 bases separated the two germline ends.

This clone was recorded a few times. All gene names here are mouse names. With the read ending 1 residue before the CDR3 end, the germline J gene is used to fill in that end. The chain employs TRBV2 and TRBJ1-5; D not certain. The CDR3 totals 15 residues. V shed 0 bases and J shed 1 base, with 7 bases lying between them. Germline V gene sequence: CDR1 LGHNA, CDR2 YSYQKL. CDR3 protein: CASSQENGNNQAPLF. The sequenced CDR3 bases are TGTGCCAGCAGCCAAGAAAACGGGAACAACCAGGCTCCGCTT.

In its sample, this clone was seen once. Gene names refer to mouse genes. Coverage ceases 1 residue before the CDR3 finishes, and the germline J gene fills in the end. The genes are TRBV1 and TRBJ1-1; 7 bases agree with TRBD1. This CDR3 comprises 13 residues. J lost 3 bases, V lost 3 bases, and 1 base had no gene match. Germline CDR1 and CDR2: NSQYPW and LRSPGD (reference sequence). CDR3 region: CTCSAQGDTEVFF. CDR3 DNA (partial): TGCACCTGCAGTGCTCAGGGGGACACAGAAGTCTTC. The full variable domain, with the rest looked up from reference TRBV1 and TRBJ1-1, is VTLLEQNPRWRLVPRGQAVNLRCILKNSQYPWMSWYQQDLQKQLQWLFTLRSPGDKEVKSLPGADYLATRVTDTELRLQVANMSQGRTLYCTCSAQGDTEVFFGKGTRLTVV.

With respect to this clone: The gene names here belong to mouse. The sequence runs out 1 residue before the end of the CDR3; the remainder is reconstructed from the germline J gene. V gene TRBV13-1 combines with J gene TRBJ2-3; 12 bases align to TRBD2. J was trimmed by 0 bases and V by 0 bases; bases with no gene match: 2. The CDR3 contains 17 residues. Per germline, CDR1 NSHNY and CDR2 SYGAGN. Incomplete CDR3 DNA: TGTGCCAGCAGTGATGGACTGGGGGGGCCTAGTGCAGAAACGCTGTAT. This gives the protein CASSDGLGGPSAETLY. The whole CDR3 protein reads CASSDGLGGPSAETLYF.

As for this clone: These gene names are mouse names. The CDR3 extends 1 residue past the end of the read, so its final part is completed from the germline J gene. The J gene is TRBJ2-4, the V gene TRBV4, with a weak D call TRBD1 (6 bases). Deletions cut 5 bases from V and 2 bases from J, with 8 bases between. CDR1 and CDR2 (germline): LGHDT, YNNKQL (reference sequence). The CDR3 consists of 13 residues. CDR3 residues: CASSHRDQNTLYF. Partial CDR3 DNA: TGTGCCAGCAGCCACAGGGATCAAAACACCTTGTAC.

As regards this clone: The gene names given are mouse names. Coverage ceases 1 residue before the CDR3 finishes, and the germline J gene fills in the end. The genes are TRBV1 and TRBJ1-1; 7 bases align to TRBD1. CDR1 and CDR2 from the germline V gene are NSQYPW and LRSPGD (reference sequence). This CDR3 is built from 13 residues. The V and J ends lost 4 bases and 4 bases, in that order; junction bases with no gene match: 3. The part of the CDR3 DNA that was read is TGCACCTGCAGTGGGACAGGTCCCACAGAAGTCTTC. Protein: CTCSGTGPTEVF. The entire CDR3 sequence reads CTCSGTGPTEVFF.

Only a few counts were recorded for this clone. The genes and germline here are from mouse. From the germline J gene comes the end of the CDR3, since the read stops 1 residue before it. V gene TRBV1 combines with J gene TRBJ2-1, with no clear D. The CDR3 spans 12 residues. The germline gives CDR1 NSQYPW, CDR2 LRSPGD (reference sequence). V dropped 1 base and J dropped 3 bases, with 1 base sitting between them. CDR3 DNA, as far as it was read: TGCACCTGCAGTGCAGGCTATGCTGAGCAGTTC. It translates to CTCSAGYAEQF. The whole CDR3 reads CTCSAGYAEQFF.

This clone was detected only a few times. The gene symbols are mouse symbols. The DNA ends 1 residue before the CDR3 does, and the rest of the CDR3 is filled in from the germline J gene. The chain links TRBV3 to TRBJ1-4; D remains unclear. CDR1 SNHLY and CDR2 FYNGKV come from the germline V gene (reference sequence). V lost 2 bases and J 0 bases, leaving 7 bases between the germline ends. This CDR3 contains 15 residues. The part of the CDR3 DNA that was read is TGTGCCAGCAGCTTAAAAGGGCTTTCCAACGAAAGATTATTT. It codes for CASSLKGLSNERLF. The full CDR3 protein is CASSLKGLSNERLFF.